This T cell receptor beta chain was retrieved from a study of T cell repertoires in cytomegalovirus infection. Study summary: Shared public TCR beta signatures pointed to both CMV infection and a matching HLA type.

Germline CDR1 is SQVTM and CDR2 is ANQGSEA. The CDR3 is 14 amino acids. Between the trimmed V and J ends, which lost 6 bases and 4 bases, there was a span of 18 bases. TCRdb ran MiXCR on the reads and lists one entry per CDR3 protein. The sample contains roughly 760,000 distinct CDR3 sequences, 35% to 45% of which appear only once. Sample: PBMCs. The chain recombines TRBV29-1 with TRBJ1-1; weak D call: TRBD1 (5 bases). The TCR sequence derives from a human donor in good health (CMV status not recorded). Some clones in this sample may be carry-over from other donors' samples. CDR3 protein: CSVYRTSWGTEAFF. CDR3 sequence (DNA): TGCAGCGTCTACCGGACATCTTGGGGCACTGAAGCTTTCTTT.